This T cell receptor beta chain originates from a study of cytomegalovirus exposure and HLA in healthy donors. Study-wide context: Falling in the Caucasian-associated ancestry cluster were about 83% of 300 to 500 genotyped donors.

PCR was performed using 60 Vbeta and 13 Jbeta primers. Clones were read by immunoSEQ multiplex PCR, and TCRdb kept only the in-frame ones, dropping some. This table has about 130,000 clones, roughly 80% appearing once. Per the germline V gene, CDR1 is SGHAT and CDR2 is FQNNGV. Between the trimmed V and J ends, which lost 4 bases and 2 bases, there was a span of 9 bases. CDR3 size: 13 residues. Comment on this clone: Its antigen remains unknown.

All the people who gave samples were healthy bone marrow donors. Study-wide findings and caveats: TCR beta sequences reportedly predicted the HLA-A and HLA-B alleles of most subjects accurately. According to the study, around 150 TCR beta chains were cytomegalovirus-associated.

The V gene is TRBV11-2, the J gene TRBJ2-7; D might be TRBD1 (6 bases). This TCR came from a man younger than 35 in good health and CMV-seropositive. The sequencing sample was made of PBMCs. The CDR3 region is CASSSDRTYEQYF. CDR3 coding DNA: TGTGCCAGCAGCTCGGACAGAACCTACGAGCAGTACTTC.